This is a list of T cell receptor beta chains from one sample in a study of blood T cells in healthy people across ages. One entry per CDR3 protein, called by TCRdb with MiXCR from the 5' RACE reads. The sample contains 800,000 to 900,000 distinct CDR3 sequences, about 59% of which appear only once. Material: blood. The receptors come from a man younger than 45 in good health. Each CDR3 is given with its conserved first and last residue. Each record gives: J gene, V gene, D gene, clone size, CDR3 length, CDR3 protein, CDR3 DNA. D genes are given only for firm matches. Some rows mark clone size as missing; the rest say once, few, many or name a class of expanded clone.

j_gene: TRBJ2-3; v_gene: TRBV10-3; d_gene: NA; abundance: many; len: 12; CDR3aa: CAIKGTGDTQYF; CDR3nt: TGTGCCATCAAGGGTACGGGAGATACGCAGTATTTT
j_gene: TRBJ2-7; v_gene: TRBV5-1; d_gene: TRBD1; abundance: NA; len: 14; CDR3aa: CASSPVGQGYEQYF; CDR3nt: TGCGCCAGCAGCCCCGTAGGACAGGGGTACGAGCAGTACTTC
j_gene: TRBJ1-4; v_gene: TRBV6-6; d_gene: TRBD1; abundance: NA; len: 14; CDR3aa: CASRSTGAHEKLFF; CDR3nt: TGTGCCAGCAGATCGACAGGGGCGCATGAAAAACTGTTTTTT
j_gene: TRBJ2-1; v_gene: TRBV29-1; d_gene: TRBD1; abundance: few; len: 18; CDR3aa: CSVEGGTGGLSSYNEQFF; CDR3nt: TGCAGCGTTGAGGGCGGGACAGGGGGGCTTAGCTCCTACAATGAGCAGTTCTTC
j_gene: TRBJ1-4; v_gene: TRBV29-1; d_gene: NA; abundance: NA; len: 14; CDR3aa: CSVGRADHNEKLFF; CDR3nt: TGCAGCGTTGGCAGGGCGGACCATAATGAAAAACTGTTTTTT
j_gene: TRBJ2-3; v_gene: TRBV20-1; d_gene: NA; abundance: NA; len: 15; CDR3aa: CSARGWQARGDTQYF; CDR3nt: TGCAGTGCCAGAGGGTGGCAGGCCCGGGGAGATACGCAGTATTTT
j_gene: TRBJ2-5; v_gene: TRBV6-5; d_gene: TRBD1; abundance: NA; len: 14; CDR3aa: CASSRGQGAWEQYF; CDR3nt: TGTGCCAGCAGTCGCGGACAGGGGGCATGGGAGCAGTACTTC
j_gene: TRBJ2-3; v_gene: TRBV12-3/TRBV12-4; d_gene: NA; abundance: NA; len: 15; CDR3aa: CASSPLGLSPDTQYF; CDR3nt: TGTGCCAGCAGCCCGTTGGGACTTTCTCCAGATACGCAGTATTTT
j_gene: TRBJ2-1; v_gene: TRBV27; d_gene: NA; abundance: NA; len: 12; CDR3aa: CASSSIHKEQFF; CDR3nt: TGTGCCAGCAGTTCGATCCACAAGGAGCAGTTCTTC
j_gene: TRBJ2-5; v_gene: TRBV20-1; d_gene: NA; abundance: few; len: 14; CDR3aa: CSAPRDTTQETQYF; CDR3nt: TGCAGTGCTCCCCGGGACACCACCCAAGAGACCCAGTACTTC
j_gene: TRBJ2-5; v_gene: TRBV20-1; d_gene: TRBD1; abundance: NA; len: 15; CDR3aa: CGARPPQTGKNEQYF; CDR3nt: TGCGGTGCGAGACCTCCCCAGACAGGGAAGAATGAGCAGTACTTC
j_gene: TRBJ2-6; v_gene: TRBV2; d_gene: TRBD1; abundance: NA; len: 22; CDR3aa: CASSDSVDDRGLASSGANVLTF; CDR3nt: TGTGCCAGCAGTGACTCGGTAGACGACAGGGGGTTAGCTTCGTCCGGGGCCAACGTCCTGACTTTC
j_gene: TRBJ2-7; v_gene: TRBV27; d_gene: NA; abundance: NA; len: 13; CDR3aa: CASSLDILGEQYF; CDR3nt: TGTGCCAGCAGTCTTGACATTCTTGGCGAGCAGTACTTC
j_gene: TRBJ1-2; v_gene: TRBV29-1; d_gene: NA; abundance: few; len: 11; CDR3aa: CSVDRDIGYTF; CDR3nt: TGCAGCGTTGATCGGGACATCGGCTACACCTTC
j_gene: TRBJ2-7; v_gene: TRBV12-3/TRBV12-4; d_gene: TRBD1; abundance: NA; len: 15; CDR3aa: CASSLGTGVGYEQYF; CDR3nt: TGTGCCAGCAGTTTGGGGACAGGGGTAGGCTACGAGCAGTACTTC
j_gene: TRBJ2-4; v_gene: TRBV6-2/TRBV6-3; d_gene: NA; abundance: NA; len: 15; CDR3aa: CASTNPPGNKNIQYF; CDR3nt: TGTGCCAGCACCAACCCTCCGGGAAATAAAAACATTCAGTACTTC